The rows below give T cell receptor beta chains drawn from one sample of a study of blood T cell repertoires in COVID-19. TCRdb's copy holds only in-frame clones and misses some; the assay was immunoSEQ multiplex PCR. The sample includes roughly 200,000 clones, 85% to 90% of them seen just once. The specimen sequenced was peripheral blood. The source is a man between 40 and 49 years old with active or convalescent COVID-19. CDR3s include the opening cysteine and the closing phenylalanine or tryptophan. A D gene is named only where the DNA matches it firmly. Clone size is given for some rows only: seen once, a few or many times, or a class if the clone is expanded.

j_gene: TRBJ2-2
d_gene: -
v_gene: TRBV30
len: 15
abundance: -
CDR3nt: TGTGCCTGGCACCCCGGGGGAGCCAACACCGGGGAGCTGTTTTTT
CDR3aa: CAWHPGGANTGELFF

j_gene: TRBJ1-2
d_gene: -
v_gene: TRBV28
len: 13
abundance: -
CDR3nt: TGTGCCAGCAGTTTACCGGACAAGGCGGCATCCTTCTTC
CDR3aa: CASSLPDKAASFF

j_gene: TRBJ1-4
d_gene: TRBD1
v_gene: TRBV7-2
len: 17
abundance: -
CDR3nt: TGTGCCAGCAGCTTAGTCAGCAGGGGGAACGCTAATGAAAAACTGTTTTTT
CDR3aa: CASSLVSRGNANEKLFF

j_gene: TRBJ1-2
d_gene: -
v_gene: TRBV10-3
len: 14
abundance: -
CDR3nt: TGTGCCATCAGTCCGACACAAAGGAGGTTTGGCTACACCTTC
CDR3aa: CAISPTQRRFGYTF

j_gene: TRBJ2-1
d_gene: -
v_gene: TRBV20-1
len: 11
abundance: -
CDR3nt: TGCAGTGCTACCCAGGGAAATGAGCAGTTCTTC
CDR3aa: CSATQGNEQFF

j_gene: TRBJ2-7
d_gene: -
v_gene: TRBV6-1
len: 14
abundance: -
CDR3nt: TGTGCCAGCAGTGAGAGCGGTTGGGTCTACGAGCAGTACTTC
CDR3aa: CASSESGWVYEQYF

j_gene: TRBJ2-3
d_gene: TRBD2
v_gene: TRBV30
len: 17
abundance: -
CDR3nt: TGTGCCTGGGGGTTACAACTAGCGGGAGGGCCAGCAGATACGCAGTATTTT
CDR3aa: CAWGLQLAGGPADTQYF

j_gene: TRBJ2-2
d_gene: -
v_gene: TRBV29-1
len: 12
abundance: -
CDR3nt: TGCAGCGTTGCAGGGAAAACCGGGGAGCTGTTTTTT
CDR3aa: CSVAGKTGELFF

j_gene: TRBJ2-3
d_gene: -
v_gene: TRBV10-2
len: 14
abundance: -
CDR3nt: TGCGCCAGCGGTAGGATTTGGGAGACAGATACGCAGTATTTT
CDR3aa: CASGRIWETDTQYF

j_gene: TRBJ2-3
d_gene: TRBD2
v_gene: TRBV11-1
len: 15
abundance: -
CDR3nt: TGTGCCAGCAGCTTAACTTTCATGGGGGGGGATACGCAGTATTTT
CDR3aa: CASSLTFMGGDTQYF

j_gene: TRBJ1-1
d_gene: TRBD1
v_gene: TRBV18
len: 13
abundance: -
CDR3nt: TGTGCCAGCTCACCATTGGGACAGGGGGTAGCTTTCTTT
CDR3aa: CASSPLGQGVAFF

j_gene: TRBJ2-5
d_gene: -
v_gene: TRBV30
len: 13
abundance: -
CDR3nt: TGTGCCTGGAGTGTAGTCAGGGGAGAGACCCAGTACTTC
CDR3aa: CAWSVVRGETQYF

j_gene: TRBJ2-1
d_gene: -
v_gene: TRBV10-3
len: 16
abundance: -
CDR3nt: TGTGCCATCAGTGAGTCTCCAACAGGTTCCTACAATGAGCAGTTCTTC
CDR3aa: CAISESPTGSYNEQFF

j_gene: TRBJ2-1
d_gene: TRBD2
v_gene: TRBV5-1
len: 17
abundance: -
CDR3nt: TGCGCCAGCAGCAGTACGCGGACTAGCGGGGGACTTGGTGAGCAGTTCTTC
CDR3aa: CASSSTRTSGGLGEQFF

j_gene: TRBJ2-5
d_gene: -
v_gene: TRBV19
len: 14
abundance: -
CDR3nt: TGTGCCAGTAGCTTACAGGGCCCTCAAGAGACCCAGTACTTC
CDR3aa: CASSLQGPQETQYF

j_gene: TRBJ1-1
d_gene: -
v_gene: TRBV6-2/TRBV6-3
len: 16
abundance: -
CDR3nt: TGTGCCAGCAGCGAGGACGGACTCCTTTTGAACACTGAAGCTTTCTTT
CDR3aa: CASSEDGLLLNTEAFF

j_gene: TRBJ1-2
d_gene: -
v_gene: TRBV6-4
len: 16
abundance: -
CDR3nt: TGTGCCAGCAGCCCGGGGGGTGGAAGACAGAACTATGGCTACACCTTC
CDR3aa: CASSPGGGRQNYGYTF

j_gene: TRBJ2-1
d_gene: TRBD2
v_gene: TRBV24-1
len: 18
abundance: -
CDR3nt: TGTGCCACCAGTGATCTACCAAAAGCGGGAGTGGATCCCAATGAGCAGTTCTTC
CDR3aa: CATSDLPKAGVDPNEQFF

j_gene: TRBJ2-3
d_gene: -
v_gene: TRBV4-2
len: 16
abundance: -
CDR3nt: TGTGCCAGCAGCCAAGTGGATAAGAAGGGGACAGATACGCAGTATTTT
CDR3aa: CASSQVDKKGTDTQYF

j_gene: TRBJ1-1
d_gene: TRBD1
v_gene: TRBV28
len: 16
abundance: -
CDR3nt: TGTGCCAGCAGTCTTAATACAGGGGCGGGGAACACTGAAGCTTTCTTT
CDR3aa: CASSLNTGAGNTEAFF

j_gene: TRBJ2-7
d_gene: TRBD1
v_gene: TRBV6-1
len: 15
abundance: -
CDR3nt: TGTGCCAGCAGTGAATACGGGACAGGCATCTACGAGCAGTACTTC
CDR3aa: CASSEYGTGIYEQYF

j_gene: TRBJ2-7
d_gene: TRBD2
v_gene: TRBV6-5
len: 15
abundance: few
CDR3nt: TGTGCCAGCAGTTACTCGGATAGCGGGAAATACGAGCAGTACTTC
CDR3aa: CASSYSDSGKYEQYF

j_gene: TRBJ2-3
d_gene: TRBD2
v_gene: TRBV7-9
len: 14
abundance: -
CDR3nt: TGTGCCAGCAGCCCGTTAGCGGGAGGGCATACGCAGTATTTT
CDR3aa: CASSPLAGGHTQYF

j_gene: TRBJ2-5
d_gene: -
v_gene: TRBV27
len: 12
abundance: -
CDR3nt: TGTGCCAGCAGACAGGGCCGGGAGACCCAGTACTTC
CDR3aa: CASRQGRETQYF

j_gene: TRBJ1-3
d_gene: -
v_gene: TRBV11-2
len: 16
abundance: once
CDR3nt: TGTGCCAGCAGATCAGAGTCTTTAGGAGCGGGAAACACCATATATTTT
CDR3aa: CASRSESLGAGNTIYF

j_gene: TRBJ1-3
d_gene: TRBD1
v_gene: TRBV6-5
len: 15
abundance: -
CDR3nt: TGTGCCAGCATTCGATTGACAGGGAGGGGAAACACCATATATTTT
CDR3aa: CASIRLTGRGNTIYF

j_gene: TRBJ1-5
d_gene: -
v_gene: TRBV19
len: 15
abundance: -
CDR3nt: TGTGCCAGTACCAGGGAGGGTAGAGGCAATCAGCCCCAGCATTTT
CDR3aa: CASTREGRGNQPQHF

j_gene: TRBJ2-3
d_gene: TRBD2
v_gene: TRBV6-1
len: 19
abundance: -
CDR3nt: TGTGCCAGCAGTGAAGATCTAGCGGGAGGAGTGCTTAGCACAGATACGCAGTATTTT
CDR3aa: CASSEDLAGGVLSTDTQYF

j_gene: TRBJ1-1
d_gene: -
v_gene: TRBV25-1
len: 15
abundance: -
CDR3nt: TGTGCCAGCAGCCGGGACACCACTTCGGGCGCTGAAGCTTTCTTT
CDR3aa: CASSRDTTSGAEAFF

j_gene: TRBJ2-7
d_gene: TRBD2
v_gene: TRBV28
len: 14
abundance: -
CDR3nt: TGTGCCAGCAGGTTAGCGGGAGGTACCTACGAGCAGTACTTC
CDR3aa: CASRLAGGTYEQYF

j_gene: TRBJ2-7
d_gene: -
v_gene: TRBV7-6
len: 14
abundance: -
CDR3nt: TGTGCCAGCAGCTTAGGCGTCCGCTCCTACGAGCAGTACTTC
CDR3aa: CASSLGVRSYEQYF

j_gene: TRBJ2-2
d_gene: TRBD2
v_gene: TRBV6-2/TRBV6-3
len: 15
abundance: -
CDR3nt: TGTGCCAGCAGTTTTAGCGGGGCGAACACCGGGGAGCTGTTTTTT
CDR3aa: CASSFSGANTGELFF

j_gene: TRBJ2-7
d_gene: TRBD1
v_gene: TRBV19
len: 18
abundance: -
CDR3nt: TGTGCCAGTAGCCGCGGCGTTAACAGGGGGTCCAGCTCCTACGAGCAGTACTTC
CDR3aa: CASSRGVNRGSSSYEQYF

j_gene: TRBJ1-1
d_gene: -
v_gene: TRBV29-1
len: 13
abundance: few
CDR3nt: TGCAGCGCCGTGGCAGGGGTAAGCACTGAAGCTTTCTTT
CDR3aa: CSAVAGVSTEAFF

j_gene: TRBJ2-7
d_gene: TRBD2
v_gene: TRBV27
len: 15
abundance: once
CDR3nt: TGTGCCAGCAGTTTATTAGCGGGAGGGACTATAAAGCAGTACTTC
CDR3aa: CASSLLAGGTIKQYF

j_gene: TRBJ1-1
d_gene: TRBD1
v_gene: TRBV2
len: 13
abundance: -
CDR3nt: TGTGCCAGCAGTGGGGACAGGAACACTGAAGCTTTCTTT
CDR3aa: CASSGDRNTEAFF

j_gene: TRBJ2-7
d_gene: -
v_gene: TRBV4-2
len: 16
abundance: -
CDR3nt: TGTGCCAGCAGCCAAGATATAGGGGGGGCAACCTACGAGCAGTACTTC
CDR3aa: CASSQDIGGATYEQYF

j_gene: TRBJ1-3
d_gene: -
v_gene: TRBV27
len: 14
abundance: -
CDR3nt: TGTGCCAGCAGACCCACAGGGACCCGAAACACCATATATTTT
CDR3aa: CASRPTGTRNTIYF

j_gene: TRBJ2-5
d_gene: -
v_gene: TRBV24-1
len: 15
abundance: -
CDR3nt: TGTGCCACCAGTGATTGGGGAGGACCCGGGGAGACCCAGTACTTC
CDR3aa: CATSDWGGPGETQYF

j_gene: TRBJ2-7
d_gene: -
v_gene: TRBV28
len: 15
abundance: -
CDR3nt: TGTGCCAGCAGTTTATCGCAGGCCGCCTTCGACGAGCAGTACTTC
CDR3aa: CASSLSQAAFDEQYF

j_gene: TRBJ2-2
d_gene: TRBD1
v_gene: TRBV7-7
len: 16
abundance: few
CDR3nt: TGTGCCAGCAGCCCTACGGACAGGGGGCAGATCGGGGAGCTGTTTTTT
CDR3aa: CASSPTDRGQIGELFF

j_gene: TRBJ2-3
d_gene: -
v_gene: TRBV7-9
len: 14
abundance: once
CDR3nt: TGTGCCAGCAGCTTTACGTATTCAGGTGATACGCAGTATTTT
CDR3aa: CASSFTYSGDTQYF

j_gene: TRBJ2-1
d_gene: TRBD2
v_gene: TRBV4-1
len: 15
abundance: few
CDR3nt: TGCGCCAGCAGCCAACTGGGACTAGCGGGAGGAGGGCAGTTCTTC
CDR3aa: CASSQLGLAGGGQFF

j_gene: TRBJ1-3
d_gene: -
v_gene: TRBV11-3
len: 15
abundance: -
CDR3nt: TGTGCCAGCAGCTTCCAGGCATCATCTGGAAACACCATATATTTT
CDR3aa: CASSFQASSGNTIYF

j_gene: TRBJ2-2
d_gene: -
v_gene: TRBV24-1
len: 15
abundance: -
CDR3nt: TGTGCCACCAGTGATTCTCGACAGCACACCGGGGAGCTGTTTTTT
CDR3aa: CATSDSRQHTGELFF

j_gene: TRBJ1-2
d_gene: TRBD1
v_gene: TRBV9
len: 14
abundance: once
CDR3nt: TGTGCCAGCAGCGTAGCCCCGGACAGGGTTGGCTACACCTTC
CDR3aa: CASSVAPDRVGYTF

j_gene: TRBJ1-2
d_gene: -
v_gene: TRBV19
len: 15
abundance: -
CDR3nt: TGTGCCAGTAGTATAGCGAGAAACAGTAGGTATGGCTACACCTTC
CDR3aa: CASSIARNSRYGYTF

j_gene: TRBJ1-4
d_gene: -
v_gene: TRBV3-1/TRBV3-2
len: 12
abundance: few
CDR3nt: TGTGCCAGTGGACAGTCCAATGAAAAACTGTTTTTT
CDR3aa: CASGQSNEKLFF

j_gene: TRBJ1-1
d_gene: -
v_gene: TRBV27
len: 17
abundance: -
CDR3nt: -
CDR3aa: CASSFGPGKRIYPEAFF

j_gene: TRBJ2-7
d_gene: TRBD1
v_gene: TRBV30
len: 13
abundance: -
CDR3nt: TGTGCCTGTCACAGGGGGCCGACCTACGAGCAGTACTTC
CDR3aa: CACHRGPTYEQYF

j_gene: TRBJ1-2
d_gene: -
v_gene: TRBV11-2
len: 14
abundance: -
CDR3nt: TGTGCCAGCAGCTTAGGTAGCCGTCTTGGGGGCTACACCTTC
CDR3aa: CASSLGSRLGGYTF

j_gene: TRBJ2-1
d_gene: TRBD2
v_gene: TRBV24-1
len: 15
abundance: few
CDR3nt: TGTGCCACCAGTGATTTCGGGACTAGCAGCAATGGGCAGTTCTTC
CDR3aa: CATSDFGTSSNGQFF

j_gene: TRBJ1-2
d_gene: -
v_gene: TRBV3-1/TRBV3-2
len: 16
abundance: -
CDR3nt: TGTGCCAGCAGCCAAGATCTTAGTCTTCGGTACTATGGCTACACCTTC
CDR3aa: CASSQDLSLRYYGYTF

j_gene: TRBJ1-3
d_gene: TRBD1
v_gene: TRBV6-5
len: 15
abundance: -
CDR3nt: TGTGCCAGCAGTACGCCGACAGGGGTTACAAACACCATATATTTT
CDR3aa: CASSTPTGVTNTIYF

j_gene: TRBJ1-5
d_gene: TRBD1
v_gene: TRBV6-1
len: 18
abundance: -
CDR3nt: TGTGCCAGCAGTGAGCCCGACTTTGGAAGGGGGCGCAATCAGCCCCAGCATTTT
CDR3aa: CASSEPDFGRGRNQPQHF

j_gene: TRBJ2-1
d_gene: -
v_gene: TRBV3-1/TRBV3-2
len: 18
abundance: -
CDR3nt: TGTGCCAGCAGCCAAGAAAGAAGAGCGGGCTCCTCCTACAATGAGCAGTTCTTC
CDR3aa: CASSQERRAGSSYNEQFF

j_gene: TRBJ2-7
d_gene: -
v_gene: TRBV7-2
len: 16
abundance: -
CDR3nt: TGTGCCAGCAGCTTCCAAGCGACTGCGAATACCTACGAGCAGTACTTC
CDR3aa: CASSFQATANTYEQYF

j_gene: TRBJ2-1
d_gene: -
v_gene: TRBV7-9
len: 14
abundance: -
CDR3nt: TGTGCCAGCAGCTTAGCTCAGGGTTGGAATGAGCAGTTCTTC
CDR3aa: CASSLAQGWNEQFF

j_gene: TRBJ2-7
d_gene: TRBD2
v_gene: TRBV7-9
len: 16
abundance: -
CDR3nt: TGTGCCAGCAGCGAAACTAGCGGGCACAGCTCCTACGAGCAGTACTTC
CDR3aa: CASSETSGHSSYEQYF

j_gene: TRBJ2-7
d_gene: TRBD2
v_gene: TRBV15
len: 14
abundance: -
CDR3nt: TGTGCCACCGGTGCGGGAGCCCAACAAGGCGAGCAGTACTTC
CDR3aa: CATGAGAQQGEQYF